This T cell receptor (beta chain) was profiled in a study of cytomegalovirus exposure and HLA in healthy donors. Study-wide context: When 398 donors were genotyped, just over 80% of them were found to fall in the Caucasian-associated ancestry cluster. Study-wide findings and caveats: Across all donors, roughly uniform sequencing depth was an assumption of the presence/absence analyses.

Every donor was a healthy person donating bone marrow. Likely unrecorded immune exposures existed in these nominally healthy donors. There are 15 residues in the CDR3. V lost 7 bases and J lost 7; bases outside the gene matches: 11. Germline V gene sequence: CDR1 SGHTA, CDR2 FQGNSA. This clone showed up just once. The antigen is unknown. PCR primers comprised 60 Vbeta and 13 Jbeta primers. The protocol was immunoSEQ multiplex PCR, while the TCRdb copy is restricted to in-frame clones and leaves out a portion. There are 130,000 or so clones in the sample; roughly 86% occur only once, and roughly 3.2% lies in the top ten.

This rearrangement joins TRBV7-2 to TRBJ2-1; 9 bases fit TRBD2. Specimen: PBMCs. This sequence originates from a man aged 18 to 29 in good health and CMV-seropositive. The CDR3 DNA reads TGTGCCAGCACCCCCGGGCGGGAGGGTTGGAATGAGCAGTTCTTC. Translated: CASTPGREGWNEQFF.